The sequence of this TCR beta chain was determined in a study of cytomegalovirus exposure and HLA in healthy donors. The wider study: Most donors, less than 85% of a few hundred genotyped, fell in the Caucasian-associated ancestry cluster.

For this clone: The antigen is unknown. The junction departs from the called germline gene at one end, perhaps through a read error.

The PCR had 60 Vbeta and 13 Jbeta primers. TCRdb keeps only in-frame clones here, not all; method: immunoSEQ multiplex PCR. The repertoire holds 160,000 or so clones, with around four fifths as singletons. This CDR3 is 15 amino acids long. Germline V gives CDR1 SEHNR, CDR2 FQNEAQ (reference sequence). Study observations and caveats: Reports state that TCR beta sequences accurately predicted most subjects' HLA-A and HLA-B alleles.

The V call is TRBV7-9, the J call TRBJ2-5; weak D call: TRBD2 (6 bases). The receptor was derived from a man aged 25 to 40 in good health and CMV-seronegative. What was sequenced was PBMCs. The CDR3 region has the DNA TGTTCCAGCAGCCCGGACGGGGGATGGCGAAAGACCCAGTACTTC. Translation: CSSSPDGGWRKTQYF.